These T cell receptor beta chains were read from a single sample in a study of PD-L1 blockade in urothelial cancer. Clones were read by immunoSEQ multiplex PCR, and TCRdb kept only the in-frame ones, dropping some. Among around 48,000 clones listed, around 88% were seen once. The sample consisted of PBMCs, taken around atezolizumab (anti-PD-L1) treatment. The receptor source for this set is a man aged 55 to 70 with urothelial cancer. Each CDR3 is given with its conserved first and last residue. Fields, in order: CDR3 protein, CDR3 DNA, V gene, clone size, J gene, D gene. D genes are given only for firm matches. Only some rows state a clone size, as once, few, many or a class for expanded clones.

CDR3 protein: CASRLGQGADYEQYF
CDR3 DNA: TGTGCCAGCAGATTGGGACAGGGGGCAGATTACGAGCAGTACTTC
V gene: TRBV2
clone size: .
J gene: TRBJ2-7
D gene: TRBD1

CDR3 protein: CASSFRGAREGEKLFF
CDR3 DNA: TGTGCCAGCAGCTTCCGTGGGGCCAGGGAGGGCGAAAAACTGTTTTTT
V gene: TRBV5-5
clone size: .
J gene: TRBJ1-4
D gene: .

CDR3 protein: CASGKNRGQAYEQYF
CDR3 DNA: TGCGCCAGCGGCAAGAACAGGGGGCAAGCCTACGAGCAGTACTTC
V gene: TRBV10-1
clone size: .
J gene: TRBJ2-7
D gene: TRBD1

CDR3 protein: CASSLSATANQPQHF
CDR3 DNA: TGTGCCAGCAGTTTATCGGCGACAGCTAATCAGCCCCAGCATTTT
V gene: TRBV27
clone size: .
J gene: TRBJ1-5
D gene: .

CDR3 protein: CASSLGVGTYGYTF
CDR3 DNA: TGTGCCAGCAGCTTAGGGGTTGGGACTTATGGCTACACCTTC
V gene: TRBV7-2
clone size: once
J gene: TRBJ1-2
D gene: .

CDR3 protein: CASTRGDNSPLHF
CDR3 DNA: TGTGCCAGCACCAGGGGAGATAATTCACCCCTCCACTTT
V gene: TRBV6-6
clone size: .
J gene: TRBJ1-6
D gene: .

CDR3 protein: CASSLTSGGAGYEQYF
CDR3 DNA: TGTGCCAGTAGTTTGACTAGCGGGGGGGCCGGGTACGAGCAGTACTTC
V gene: TRBV19
clone size: .
J gene: TRBJ2-7
D gene: TRBD2

CDR3 protein: CASSLDGAGGRRNSPLHF
CDR3 DNA: TGCGCCAGCAGCTTGGATGGGGCAGGTGGGCGGCGGAATTCACCCCTCCACTTT
V gene: TRBV5-1
clone size: .
J gene: TRBJ1-6
D gene: .

CDR3 protein: CTSSQDTPPRGLNTGELFF
CDR3 DNA: TGCACCAGCAGCCAAGATACCCCGCCAAGGGGACTGAACACCGGGGAGCTGTTTTTT
V gene: TRBV1
clone size: .
J gene: TRBJ2-2
D gene: .

CDR3 protein: CASRAPNEQYF
CDR3 DNA: TGTGCCAGCAGAGCTCCCAACGAGCAGTACTTC
V gene: TRBV6-5
clone size: .
J gene: TRBJ2-7
D gene: .

CDR3 protein: CASSVGSGNEQFF
CDR3 DNA: TGTGCCAGCAGCGTAGGATCGGGGAATGAGCAGTTCTTC
V gene: TRBV5-5
clone size: .
J gene: TRBJ2-1
D gene: .

CDR3 protein: CASSFLNRGNTEAFF
CDR3 DNA: TGTGCCAGCAGTTTTTTAAACAGGGGGAACACTGAAGCTTTCTTT
V gene: TRBV27
clone size: .
J gene: TRBJ1-1
D gene: TRBD1

CDR3 protein: CASSVVDSSGYTF
CDR3 DNA: TGTGCCAGCAGCGTAGTTGACAGTTCGGGCTACACCTTC
V gene: TRBV9
clone size: .
J gene: TRBJ1-2
D gene: .

CDR3 protein: CASSVDTNTEAFF
CDR3 DNA: TGTGCCAGCAGTGTTGACACGAACACTGAAGCTTTCTTT
V gene: TRBV2
clone size: few
J gene: TRBJ1-1
D gene: .

CDR3 protein: CASRGDRGGNQPQHF
CDR3 DNA: TGTGCCAGCAGGGGCGACAGGGGGGGCAATCAGCCCCAGCATTTT
V gene: TRBV6-1
clone size: .
J gene: TRBJ1-5
D gene: TRBD1

CDR3 protein: CSVARAAGTDTQYF
CDR3 DNA: TGCAGCGTTGCGCGAGCAGCGGGCACAGATACGCAGTATTTT
V gene: TRBV29-1
clone size: once
J gene: TRBJ2-3
D gene: .

CDR3 protein: CATSRGQGTYWTEAFF
CDR3 DNA: TGTGCCACCAGCAGAGGACAGGGGACGTATTGGACTGAAGCTTTCTTT
V gene: TRBV15
clone size: .
J gene: TRBJ1-1
D gene: TRBD1

CDR3 protein: CASSESPSGVQPQHF
CDR3 DNA: TGCGCCAGCAGTGAGTCGCCGTCAGGGGTTCAGCCCCAGCATTTT
V gene: TRBV10-2
clone size: .
J gene: TRBJ1-5
D gene: .

CDR3 protein: CASSPGTENTEAFF
CDR3 DNA: TGTGCCAGTAGTCCCGGGACAGAGAACACTGAAGCTTTCTTT
V gene: TRBV19
clone size: .
J gene: TRBJ1-1
D gene: TRBD1

CDR3 protein: CASSLDTPDRNTEAFF
CDR3 DNA: TGCGCCAGCAGCTTGGATACACCCGATCGCAACACTGAAGCTTTCTTT
V gene: TRBV5-1
clone size: few
J gene: TRBJ1-1
D gene: .

CDR3 protein: CASSSNLDRLNEQYF
CDR3 DNA: TGTGCCAGCAGCTCTAACCTGGACAGATTAAACGAGCAGTACTTC
V gene: TRBV5-6
clone size: .
J gene: TRBJ2-7
D gene: .

CDR3 protein: CASSLDSQDTGELFF
CDR3 DNA: TGCGCCAGCAGCCTCGACAGTCAAGACACCGGGGAGCTGTTTTTT
V gene: TRBV5-1
clone size: .
J gene: TRBJ2-2
D gene: .

CDR3 protein: CASSLGRGGTRVLTF
CDR3 DNA: TGTGCCAGCAGCTTGGGTAGGGGAGGGACCCGCGTCCTGACTTTC
V gene: TRBV7-6
clone size: .
J gene: TRBJ2-6
D gene: TRBD2

CDR3 protein: CASSKVGGKGNEKLFF
CDR3 DNA: TGTGCCAGCAGCAAAGTTGGGGGCAAAGGGAATGAAAAACTGTTTTTT
V gene: TRBV21-1
clone size: .
J gene: TRBJ1-4
D gene: .

CDR3 protein: CAWSINRANEQFF
CDR3 DNA: TGTGCCTGGAGTATCAACCGAGCCAATGAGCAGTTCTTC
V gene: TRBV30
clone size: once
J gene: TRBJ2-1
D gene: .

CDR3 protein: CASSVEVGANTEAFF
CDR3 DNA: TGTGCCAGCAGCGTAGAGGTGGGAGCGAACACTGAAGCTTTCTTT
V gene: TRBV9
clone size: few
J gene: TRBJ1-1
D gene: .

CDR3 protein: CASSLGLLAGQETQYF
CDR3 DNA: TGTGCCAGCAGCTTAGGACTACTAGCGGGGCAAGAGACCCAGTACTTC
V gene: TRBV11-1
clone size: .
J gene: TRBJ2-5
D gene: TRBD2

CDR3 protein: CASSDPGAGGTNTEAFF
CDR3 DNA: TGTGCCAGCAGTGATCCCGGGGCAGGGGGCACGAACACTGAAGCTTTCTTT
V gene: TRBV25-1
clone size: .
J gene: TRBJ1-1
D gene: TRBD1

CDR3 protein: CASSLAELRSKAFF
CDR3 DNA: TGTGCCAGCAGCTTAGCCGAATTAAGGAGTAAAGCTTTCTTT
V gene: TRBV7-9
clone size: .
J gene: TRBJ1-1
D gene: .

CDR3 protein: CATRDRVGNQPQHF
CDR3 DNA: TGTGCCACCCGAGACAGGGTAGGCAATCAGCCCCAGCATTTT
V gene: TRBV15
clone size: .
J gene: TRBJ1-5
D gene: TRBD1

CDR3 protein: CAWSPAGAYNSPLHF
CDR3 DNA: TGTGCCTGGAGTCCCGCCGGGGCCTATAATTCACCCCTCCACTTT
V gene: TRBV30
clone size: .
J gene: TRBJ1-6
D gene: .

CDR3 protein: CASSPNRDTTNYGYTF
CDR3 DNA: TGCGCCAGCAGTCCCAATCGGGACACCACTAACTATGGCTACACCTTC
V gene: TRBV4-1
clone size: .
J gene: TRBJ1-2
D gene: .

CDR3 protein: CASSVFGDRGNGYTF
CDR3 DNA: TGCGCCAGCAGTGTTTTTGGGGACAGGGGGAATGGCTACACCTTC
V gene: TRBV5-1
clone size: .
J gene: TRBJ1-2
D gene: TRBD1

CDR3 protein: CASSLPVNFRRGESGETQYF
CDR3 DNA: TGTGCCAGCAGTTTACCTGTGAATTTCCGGCGGGGGGAGTCTGGGGAGACCCAGTACTTC
V gene: TRBV28
clone size: .
J gene: TRBJ2-5
D gene: TRBD2

CDR3 protein: CASKGQSNTEAFF
CDR3 DNA: TGCGCCAGCAAGGGACAGTCGAACACTGAAGCTTTCTTT
V gene: TRBV10-2
clone size: .
J gene: TRBJ1-1
D gene: TRBD1

CDR3 protein: CASSQDTWNQPQHF
CDR3 DNA: TGTGCCAGCAGCCAGGACACTTGGAATCAGCCCCAGCATTTT
V gene: TRBV7-8
clone size: .
J gene: TRBJ1-5
D gene: .

CDR3 protein: CASSIREGSTDTQYF
CDR3 DNA: TGTGCCAGTAGTATAAGAGAGGGAAGCACAGATACGCAGTATTTT
V gene: TRBV19
clone size: .
J gene: TRBJ2-3
D gene: .

CDR3 protein: CASSGQPINEKLFF
CDR3 DNA: TGTGCCAGCAGTGGACAGCCGATTAATGAAAAACTGTTTTTT
V gene: TRBV6-5
clone size: .
J gene: TRBJ1-4
D gene: .

CDR3 protein: CASSSPVAGTYEQYF
CDR3 DNA: TGTGCCAGCAGCTCCCCCGTAGCGGGGACCTACGAGCAGTACTTC
V gene: TRBV5-4
clone size: .
J gene: TRBJ2-7
D gene: TRBD2

CDR3 protein: CASSFRWQETQYF
CDR3 DNA: TGTGCCAGCAGTTTCAGGTGGCAAGAGACCCAGTACTTC
V gene: TRBV27
clone size: .
J gene: TRBJ2-5
D gene: .

CDR3 protein: CASSFQGVNTEAFF
CDR3 DNA: TGTGCCAGCAGCTTCCAGGGGGTGAACACTGAAGCTTTCTTT
V gene: TRBV5-4
clone size: .
J gene: TRBJ1-1
D gene: TRBD1

CDR3 protein: CASSPTGINYGYTF
CDR3 DNA: TGCGCCAGCAGCCCGACAGGGATCAACTATGGCTACACCTTC
V gene: TRBV5-1
clone size: .
J gene: TRBJ1-2
D gene: TRBD1

CDR3 protein: CASSPQYSGNTIYF
CDR3 DNA: TGTGCCAGCAGTCCCCAGTACTCTGGAAACACCATATATTTT
V gene: TRBV2
clone size: .
J gene: TRBJ1-3
D gene: .

CDR3 protein: CAWGLHLDTQYF
CDR3 DNA: TGTGCCTGGGGACTACATTTAGATACGCAGTATTTT
V gene: TRBV30
clone size: once
J gene: TRBJ2-3
D gene: .

CDR3 protein: CASSPTGIDEAFF
CDR3 DNA: TGTGCCAGCAGCCCGACAGGAATTGATGAAGCTTTCTTT
V gene: TRBV5-5
clone size: .
J gene: TRBJ1-1
D gene: .

CDR3 protein: CASSANQETQYF
CDR3 DNA: TGCGCCAGCAGCGCTAACCAAGAGACCCAGTACTTC
V gene: TRBV5-1
clone size: .
J gene: TRBJ2-5
D gene: .

CDR3 protein: CASNFPRSFGTDTQYF
CDR3 DNA: TGTGCCAGCAACTTCCCTAGGAGTTTTGGTACAGATACGCAGTATTTT
V gene: TRBV7-2
clone size: .
J gene: TRBJ2-3
D gene: .

CDR3 protein: CASSSGVSTDTQYF
CDR3 DNA: TGTGCCAGCAGCTCGGGGGTAAGCACAGATACGCAGTATTTT
V gene: TRBV11-2
clone size: .
J gene: TRBJ2-3
D gene: .

CDR3 protein: CASSPFHQGASYEQYF
CDR3 DNA: TGCGCCAGCAGCCCATTTCATCAGGGGGCTTCGTACGAGCAGTACTTC
V gene: TRBV4-1
clone size: .
J gene: TRBJ2-7
D gene: TRBD1

CDR3 protein: CASTPTGGRLNTEAFF
CDR3 DNA: TGTGCCAGCACCCCTACCGGGGGACGGTTGAACACTGAAGCTTTCTTT
V gene: TRBV4-2
clone size: .
J gene: TRBJ1-1
D gene: .

CDR3 protein: CASSQSQASETQYF
CDR3 DNA: TGTGCCAGCAGCCAGAGTCAGGCATCCGAGACCCAGTACTTC
V gene: TRBV7-3
clone size: .
J gene: TRBJ2-5
D gene: .

CDR3 protein: CASSLLTGSGNTIYF
CDR3 DNA: TGTGCCAGCAGCTTACTCACAGGGTCTGGAAACACCATATATTTT
V gene: TRBV7-9
clone size: once
J gene: TRBJ1-3
D gene: .

CDR3 protein: CACRDREIRGSYEQYF
CDR3 DNA: TGTGCCTGCCGGGACAGGGAAATACGGGGTTCCTACGAGCAGTACTTC
V gene: TRBV30
clone size: .
J gene: TRBJ2-7
D gene: TRBD1